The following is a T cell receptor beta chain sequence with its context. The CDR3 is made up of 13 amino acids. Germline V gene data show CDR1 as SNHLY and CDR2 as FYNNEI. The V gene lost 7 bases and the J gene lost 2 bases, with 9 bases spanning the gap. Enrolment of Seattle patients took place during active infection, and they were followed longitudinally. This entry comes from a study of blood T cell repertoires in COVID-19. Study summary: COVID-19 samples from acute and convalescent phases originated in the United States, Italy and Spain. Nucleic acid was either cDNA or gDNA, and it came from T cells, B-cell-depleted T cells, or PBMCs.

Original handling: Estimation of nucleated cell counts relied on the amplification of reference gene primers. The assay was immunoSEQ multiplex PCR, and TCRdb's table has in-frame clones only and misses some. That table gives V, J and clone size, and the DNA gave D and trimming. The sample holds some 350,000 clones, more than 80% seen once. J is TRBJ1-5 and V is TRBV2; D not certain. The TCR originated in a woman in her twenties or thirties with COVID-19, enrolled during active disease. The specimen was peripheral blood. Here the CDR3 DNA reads TGTGCCAGCACAGGTACGGGCAATCAGCCCCAGCATTTT. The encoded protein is CASTGTGNQPQHF.